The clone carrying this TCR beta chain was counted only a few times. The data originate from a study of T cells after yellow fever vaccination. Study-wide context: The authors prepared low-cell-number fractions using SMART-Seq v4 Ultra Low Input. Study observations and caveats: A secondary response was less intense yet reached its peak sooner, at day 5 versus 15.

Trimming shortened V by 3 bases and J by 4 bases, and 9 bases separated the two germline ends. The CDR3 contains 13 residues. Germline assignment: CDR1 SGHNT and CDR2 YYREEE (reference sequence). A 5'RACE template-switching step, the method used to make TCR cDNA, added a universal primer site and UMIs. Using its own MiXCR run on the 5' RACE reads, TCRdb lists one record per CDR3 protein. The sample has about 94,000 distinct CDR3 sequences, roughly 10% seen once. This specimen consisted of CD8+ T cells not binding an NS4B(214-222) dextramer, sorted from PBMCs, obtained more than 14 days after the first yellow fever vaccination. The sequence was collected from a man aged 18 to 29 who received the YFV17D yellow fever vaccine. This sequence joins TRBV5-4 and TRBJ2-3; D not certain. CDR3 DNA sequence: TGTGCCAGCAGCTGGGAATCCGCAGATACGCAGTATTTT. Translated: CASSWESADTQYF.